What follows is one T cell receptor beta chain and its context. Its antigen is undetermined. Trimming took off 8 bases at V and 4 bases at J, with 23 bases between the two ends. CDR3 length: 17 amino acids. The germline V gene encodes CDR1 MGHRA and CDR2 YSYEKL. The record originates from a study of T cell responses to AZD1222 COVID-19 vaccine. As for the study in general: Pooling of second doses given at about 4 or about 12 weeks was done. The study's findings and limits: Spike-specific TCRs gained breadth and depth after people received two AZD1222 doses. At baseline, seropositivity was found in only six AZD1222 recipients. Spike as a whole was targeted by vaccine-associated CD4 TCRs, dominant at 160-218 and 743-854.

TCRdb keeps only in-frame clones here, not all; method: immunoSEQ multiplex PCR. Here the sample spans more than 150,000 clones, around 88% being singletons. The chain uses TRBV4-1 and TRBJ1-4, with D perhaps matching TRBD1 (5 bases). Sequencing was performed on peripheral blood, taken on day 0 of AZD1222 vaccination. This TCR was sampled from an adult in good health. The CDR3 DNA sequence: TGCGCCAGCCGATTAAGTGGGGGGGGAGAACTTAATGAAAAACTGTTTTTT. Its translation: CASRLSGGGELNEKLFF.